This TCR beta chain was sequenced in a study of OX40 agonist ivuxolimab in advanced cancers. Turning to the study itself: It was permissible to have had prior anti-PD-1, anti-PD-L1 or anti-CTLA-4 therapy, and around 40% had some.

Losses at the gene ends were 3 bases for V and 4 bases for J; bases not matched to a gene: 11. Germline CDR1 is MDHEN and CDR2 is SYDVKM. There are 16 residues in the CDR3. A remark on this clone: The antigen remains unidentified.

Notes on the study in general: Antigen specificity remained undetermined for the expanded peripheral T cells.

Assay used: immunoSEQ multiplex PCR; TCRdb lists only in-frame clones, some missing. Of roughly 71,000 clones listed, 88% are singletons. The clonotype originates from an adult with an advanced solid tumor such as melanoma, head and neck, liver or kidney cancer. The specimen comprised CD4+ or CD8+ T cells sorted from blood, sampled in a trial of the OX40 agonist ivuxolimab. This chain links TRBV28 with TRBJ2-7; 8 bases match TRBD1. DNA for the CDR3: TGTGCCAGCAGTTTCGGGACAGGCCGTACTCTTTACGAGCAGTACTTC. Translation gives CASSFGTGRTLYEQYF. The full variable domain, rest sourced from reference TRBV28 and TRBJ2-7, is DVKVTQSSRYLVKRTGEKVFLECVQDMDHENMFWYRQDPGLGLRLIYFSYDVKMKEKGDIPEGYSVSREKKERFSLILESASTNQTSMYLCASSFGTGRTLYEQYFGPGTRLTVT.